Following are 15 T cell receptor beta chains from one sample sequenced in a study of T cell responses to AZD1222 COVID-19 vaccine. The assay was immunoSEQ multiplex PCR, and TCRdb's table has in-frame clones only and misses some. The table lists some 130,000 clones, 70% to 90% of them singletons, with 7.5% to 9.5% in the top ten. The sample consisted of peripheral blood, taken on day 0 of AZD1222 vaccination. The receptors here all came from an adult in good health.

The V gene is TRBV6-6, the J gene TRBJ2-1; 11 bases map to TRBD2. The V gene end was trimmed by 7 bases and the J gene end by 9 bases; junction bases not matched to a gene: 11. The CDR3 has 15 residues. Germline V gives CDR1 MNHNY, CDR2 SVGAGI (reference sequence). The CDR3 sequence is CASNRVAGGLGEQFF. As DNA, the CDR3 is TGTGCCAGCAACAGAGTAGCGGGGGGGTTGGGTGAGCAGTTCTTC.

The chain has TRBV3-1 (or the pseudogene TRBV3-2) and TRBJ1-4; 9 bases match TRBD1. The CDR3 sequence is 15 residues long. V trimming: 2 bases; J trimming: 5 bases; junction bases outside the gene matches: 3. Germline V gene data show CDR1 as LGHDT and CDR2 as YNNKEL (reference sequence). CDR3 in amino acids: CASSQWDRENEKLFF. The CDR3 DNA reads as TGTGCCAGCAGCCAATGGGACAGGGAGAATGAAAAACTGTTTTTT.

The V and J genes are TRBV30 and TRBJ2-1; 7 positions agree with TRBD2. From germline, CDR1 is GTSNPN and CDR2 SVGIG (reference sequence). The J segment lost 3 bases and the V segment lost 0 bases, leaving 8 bases of the junction unmatched. This CDR3 region has 16 residues. Written as DNA, the CDR3 is TGTGCCTGGAGTGTAGGGTCTAGCGGACTCTACAATGAGCAGTTCTTC. It is translated as CAWSVGSSGLYNEQFF.

The chain couples TRBV19 to TRBJ2-3, with D tentatively TRBD1 or TRBD2 (5 bases each). Deletions cut 5 bases from V and 7 bases from J, with 28 bases between. CDR3 length equals 18 residues. Germline V lookup: CDR1 LNHDA, CDR2 SQIVND (reference sequence). This CDR3 reads CASSRYFGDSGSRYTQYF. CDR3 nucleotides: TGTGCCAGTAGTCGTTACTTTGGAGACAGCGGATCTCGCTATACGCAGTATTTT.

V and J are TRBV19 and TRBJ1-4; 11 bases are a match to TRBD1. The V and J ends lost 5 bases and 6 bases, in that order; junction bases with no gene match: 5. CDR3 length: 15 residues. Germline V gene data show CDR1 as LNHDA and CDR2 as SQIVND (reference sequence). The CDR3 DNA follows: TGTGCCAGTAGTGCCCGGACAGGGGGCTATGAAAAACTGTTTTTT. The encoded protein is CASSARTGGYEKLFF. Full variable domain (outside the CDR3, taken from reference TRBV19 and TRBJ1-4): DGGITQSPKYLFRKEGQNVTLSCEQNLNHDAMYWYRQDPGQGLRLIYYSQIVNDFQKGDIAEGYSVSREKKESFPLTVTSAQKNPTAFYLCASSARTGGYEKLFFGSGTQLSVL.

This sequence joins TRBV19 and TRBJ1-2; 7 bases line up with TRBD1. Trimming removed 3 bases from V and 4 bases from J; junction bases left unmatched: 11. The CDR3 contains 16 residues. Per germline, CDR1 LNHDA and CDR2 SQIVND (reference sequence). The CDR3 is CASSIDLPTGLYGYTF. CDR3 in DNA: TGTGCCAGTAGTATTGATTTGCCGACAGGGCTCTATGGCTACACCTTC.

The chain combines TRBV29-1 with TRBJ2-7; D tentatively reads TRBD1 or TRBD2 (5 bases each). V shed 1 base and J shed 2 bases, with 12 bases lying between them. Germline CDR1 and CDR2: SQVTM and ANQGSEA. The CDR3 extends over 14 amino acids. This CDR3 is CSVEAGTVTYEQYF. CDR3 nucleotides: TGCAGCGTTGAAGCCGGGACCGTGACCTACGAGCAGTACTTC.

The genes are TRBV15 and TRBJ2-1, with 7 bases that match TRBD1. After removal of 1 base from V and 2 bases from J, the junction contained 2 bases not matched to a gene. Looked up from germline, CDR1 is LNHNV and CDR2 is YYDKDF (reference sequence). CDR3 length equals 15 residues. CDR3 sequence reads: CATSRVRGPYNEQFF. The CDR3 region has the DNA TGTGCCACCAGCAGAGTTAGGGGGCCCTACAATGAGCAGTTCTTC.

The V gene is TRBV7-2, the J gene TRBJ1-5; 8 bases line up with TRBD1. The CDR3 contains 14 residues. The junction had 4 bases not matched to a gene; V was cut back by 5 bases and J by 4 bases. From germline, CDR1 is SGHTA and CDR2 FQGNSA. CDR3 loop: CASSNRQGNQPQHF. The CDR3 DNA sequence: TGTGCCAGCAGCAATCGACAGGGGAATCAGCCCCAGCATTTT.

The CDR3: CASSPMVPKQGASPYEQYF. As DNA, the CDR3 is TGCGCCAGCAGTCCCATGGTCCCCAAACAGGGGGCTAGCCCCTACGAGCAGTACTTC. The rearrangement links TRBV23-1 to TRBJ2-7; 9 positions match TRBD1. TRBV23-1 is treated as an ORF (open reading frame) with a function not yet certain. V lost 4 bases to trimming and J lost 2 bases; unmatched junction nucleotides: 18. The CDR3 loop spans 19 amino acids.

The rearrangement links TRBV3-1 (or the pseudogene TRBV3-2) to TRBJ2-7; 10 bases fit TRBD2. CDR3 length: 15 residues. The trim removed 4 bases at V and 2 bases at J, leaving 5 bases unmatched. Germline CDR1 reads LGHDT; CDR2 reads YNNKEL (reference sequence). The CDR3 sequence is CASSPAGGITYEQYF. In DNA, the CDR3 is TGTGCCAGCAGCCCAGCGGGAGGGATCACCTACGAGCAGTACTTC.

This chain joins TRBV2 and TRBJ1-2; no clear D gene. CDR3 length: 13 residues. The germline CDR1 and CDR2 sequences are SNHLY and FYNNEI. V lost 3 bases, J lost 3 bases, and 8 bases lay in between. The CDR3 spells CASSEFGDYGYTF. As DNA, the CDR3 is TGTGCCAGCAGTGAGTTCGGGGACTATGGCTACACCTTC.

This clone was seen just once. The chain has TRBV7-9 and TRBJ1-1, with unresolved D. Germline CDR1 and CDR2: SEHNR and FQNEAQ (reference sequence). CDR3 length equals 16 residues. Trimming stripped 5 bases from V and 5 bases from J, with 21 bases between. The CDR3 region is CASSLNLNRDLTEAFF. The CDR3 nucleotides are TGTGCCAGCAGCCTCAACCTAAACAGAGACTTGACTGAAGCTTTCTTT.

A remark on this clone: One junction end disagrees with the germline gene, perhaps due to a read error. This chain uses TRBV28 with TRBJ1-6; D unclear. Germline V gene lookup returns CDR1 MDHEN and CDR2 SYDVKM. The CDR3 is 11 residues long. The CDR3 bases are TGTGCCAGCAGTTTGAATTCATCCCTCCACTTT. Its protein product is CASSLNSSLHF. The complete variable domain, with remaining parts taken from reference TRBV28 and TRBJ1-6, reads DVKVTQSSRYLVKRTGEKVFLECVQDMDHENMFWYRQDPGLGLRLIYFSYDVKMKEKGDIPEGYSVSREKKERFSLILESASTNQTSMYLCASSLNSSLHFGNGTRLTVT.

The V gene is TRBV19, the J gene TRBJ1-5, with D maybe TRBD1 (6 bases). Trimming took off 1 base at V and 11 bases at J, with 12 bases between the two ends. CDR3 length: 13 residues. Germline-derived CDR1 and CDR2 are LNHDA and SQIVND (reference sequence). CDR3 DNA sequence: TGTGCCAGTAGTATAGGAACAGGGTTTTCCCAGCATTTT. It codes for CASSIGTGFSQHF.